This T cell receptor (beta chain) is from a study of shared clonotypes between healthy human individuals. About the research overall: Per-donor plates numbered three CD4 naive, three CD4 memory, two CD8 naive and one CD8 memory.

Regarding the study as a whole: The four-donor shared clonotypes exceeded non-shared clonotypes in generation probability, with non-shared ones scoring lower.

Comment on this clone: The antigen remains unidentified.

The CDR3 totals 13 residues. V shed 2 bases and J shed 5 bases, with 7 bases lying between them. The germline V gene has CDR1 KGHSH and CDR2 LQKENI. Sequencing used immunoSEQ multiplex PCR; TCRdb keeps in-frame clones, though not all of them. The sample lists millions of clones; about 92% were seen once. Sequencing used naive CD4+ T cells from PBMCs. Subset specified: CD45RA+ positively selected. The chain links TRBV18 to TRBJ1-5, with D perhaps TRBD1 (5 bases). This receptor was identified in a man younger than 35 in good health. Some clones in this sample may be carry-over from other donors' samples. In DNA, the CDR3 is TGTGCCAGCTCACCAGGGGACGATCAGCCCCAGCATTTT. Its protein is CASSPGDDQPQHF.